This is a list of T cell receptor beta chains from one sample in a study of shared clonotypes between healthy human individuals. Using immunoSEQ multiplex PCR, the repertoire was profiled, and TCRdb retains in-frame clones only, with some absent. The sample holds over a million clones, about three quarters seen once. Material: memory CD4+ T cells sorted from blood. These TCRs come from a man aged 18 to 35 in good health. Both conserved end residues are part of each CDR3. D genes are given only for firm matches. Size tells how often a clone was seen (once, few, many) or the class of an expanded clone, and some rows leave it out.

clone size	V gene	J gene	D gene	CDR3 protein	CDR3 DNA
NA	TRBV6-1	TRBJ2-2	NA	CASRREWSGTGELFF	TGTGCCAGCAGGAGGGAATGGAGTGGCACCGGGGAGCTGTTTTTT
NA	TRBV25-1	TRBJ1-1	NA	CASSHYKTWQQGGEGAFF	TGTGCCAGCAGCCACTATAAGACCTGGCAACAGGGAGGAGAAGGAGCTTTCTTT
few	TRBV29-1	TRBJ2-7	NA	CSARRGSYEQYF	TGCAGCGCCCGACGGGGCTCTTACGAGCAGTACTTC
NA	TRBV7-2	TRBJ1-5	TRBD1	CASAGDRVQPQHF	TGTGCCAGCGCCGGGGACAGGGTTCAGCCCCAGCATTTT
NA	TRBV19	TRBJ2-6	NA	CASSEGASGANVLTF	TGTGCCAGTAGTGAGGGTGCCTCTGGGGCCAACGTCCTGACTTTC
NA	TRBV4-2	TRBJ2-7	NA	CASSQDADELVPYEQYF	TGTGCCAGCAGCCAAGATGCAGACGAACTAGTCCCCTACGAGCAGTACTTC
NA	TRBV27	TRBJ2-2	TRBD2	CASSFGLAGVHTGELFF	TGTGCCAGCAGTTTCGGGCTAGCGGGAGTCCATACCGGGGAGCTGTTTTTT
NA	TRBV6-1	TRBJ2-1	TRBD2	CASSELFEWAGGPNEQFF	TGTGCCAGCAGCGAACTTTTTGAGTGGGCGGGGGGGCCCAATGAGCAGTTCTTC
NA	TRBV19	TRBJ1-1	NA	CASAGAGNTEAFF	TGTGCCAGTGCGGGGGCTGGGAACACTGAAGCTTTCTTT
NA	TRBV28	TRBJ2-3	NA	CASSNSQFRSTTQYF	TGTGCCAGCAGTAACTCTCAATTCCGATCGACTACGCAGTATTTT
NA	TRBV5-8	TRBJ1-5	NA	CASSMVPDSLPYSNQPQHF	TGTGCCAGCAGCATGGTGCCTGACAGCCTGCCTTATAGCAATCAGCCCCAGCATTTT
once	TRBV4-3	TRBJ2-1	NA	CASSRERDQTSYQFF	TGCGCCAGCAGCCGAGAAAGGGACCAAACTAGCTATCAGTTCTTC
NA	TRBV30	TRBJ2-5	TRBD1	CAWSGFWGTGVGETQYF	TGTGCCTGGAGTGGCTTCTGGGGGACAGGGGTTGGAGAGACCCAGTACTTC
NA	TRBV27	TRBJ1-1	NA	CASRHGQINTEAFF	TGTGCCAGCAGACACGGACAGATTAACACTGAAGCTTTCTTT
NA	TRBV7-2	TRBJ2-7	NA	CASSLAVLYEQYF	TGTGCCAGCAGCTTAGCGGTTCTCTACGAGCAGTACTTC
NA	TRBV18	TRBJ2-7	TRBD1	CASSPRTGGNEQYF	TGTGCCAGCTCACCACGGACAGGGGGCAACGAGCAGTACTTC
NA	TRBV7-9	TRBJ2-1	NA	CASKVGYENEQFF	TGTGCCAGCAAAGTAGGATATGAGAATGAGCAGTTCTTC
NA	TRBV20-1	TRBJ2-3	NA	CSAPELDTQYF	TGCAGTGCTCCAGAGCTCGATACGCAGTATTTT
NA	TRBV5-4	TRBJ1-2	NA	CASSIRGLGEDYTF	TGTGCCAGCAGCATCAGAGGGCTAGGAGAAGACTACACCTTC
NA	TRBV4-3	TRBJ2-1	TRBD2	CASSQDVRLAGDWSYNEQFF	TGCGCCAGCAGCCAAGATGTGCGACTAGCGGGAGATTGGTCCTACAATGAGCAGTTCTTC
NA	TRBV5-1	TRBJ1-1	TRBD1	CASSLTGANTEAFF	TGCGCCAGCAGCTTAACAGGGGCCAACACTGAAGCTTTCTTT